These 11 T cell receptor beta chains came from one sample sequenced in a study of blood T cells in healthy people across ages. It was with a sample-barcoded 5' primer and a J-beta primer mix that a second PCR of roughly 7 to 12 cycles was run. TCRdb reprocessed the 5' RACE reads via MiXCR and lists one record per CDR3 protein. This table has about 1.4 million distinct CDR3 sequences, around 59% appearing once. Source material: blood. Every receptor here comes from a man aged 18 to 30 in good health.

V usage is TRBV5-6 and J usage is TRBJ1-2, with a possible D match to TRBD1 (5 bases). Trimming took off 6 bases at V and 5 bases at J, with 14 bases between the two ends. Germline CDR1 is SGHDT and CDR2 is YYEEEE. This CDR3 is 13 amino acids long. CDR3 region: CASNIQESYGYTF. The CDR3 DNA reads as TGTGCCAGCAACATACAGGAGTCATATGGCTACACCTTC. Looking up the rest from reference TRBV5-6 and TRBJ1-2 gives the full variable domain: DAGVTQSPTHLIKTRGQQVTLRCSPKSGHDTVSWYQQALGQGPQFIFQYYEEEERQRGNFPDRFSGHQFPNYSSELNVNALLLGDSALYLCASNIQESYGYTFGSGTRLTVV.

This clonotype was seen more than once but under ten times. The rearrangement uses TRBV12-3 or TRBV12-4 and TRBJ2-3; no clear D. Trimming took off 7 bases at V and 2 bases at J, with 13 bases between the two ends. This CDR3 region has 14 residues. The chain's CDR3 is CASKSSLYTDTQYF. DNA of the CDR3: TGTGCCAGCAAGAGTAGCCTTTACACAGATACGCAGTATTTT.

Only one count was recorded for this clonotype. The chain recombines TRBV4-1 with TRBJ2-1; D tentatively reads TRBD1 or TRBD2 (5 bases each). The CDR3 is 16 amino acids. V gave up 3 bases and J gave up 5 bases, with 17 bases separating them. Germline V gives CDR1 MGHRA, CDR2 YSYEKL. CDR3 sequence reads: CASSQTGRAANNEQFF. Here the CDR3 DNA reads TGCGCCAGCAGCCAGACGGGACGAGCGGCGAACAATGAGCAGTTCTTC.

The rearrangement uses TRBV20-1 and TRBJ1-4, with TRBD1 matching over 7 bases. Germline V gene lookup returns CDR1 DFQATT and CDR2 SNEGSKA (reference sequence). This CDR3 is built from 19 residues. The V segment lost 3 bases and the J segment 0 bases; nucleotides outside the gene matches: 16. The CDR3 DNA is TGCAGTGCTAGCGACTACGCCCGGGACAGCGATGCAACTAATGAAAAACTGTTTTTT. Protein: CSASDYARDSDATNEKLFF.

The genes are TRBV4-1 and TRBJ2-1, with 7 positions matching TRBD2. Germline V gene sequence: CDR1 MGHRA, CDR2 YSYEKL. Losses at the gene ends were 7 bases for V and 7 bases for J; bases not matched to a gene: 13. There are 15 residues in the CDR3. The CDR3 nucleotides are TGCGCCAGCATCCCCGTCGAGCGGGGACTAAATGAGCAGTTCTTC. Translation: CASIPVERGLNEQFF.

The chain couples TRBV6-1 to TRBJ1-2; TRBD1 matches at 11 bases. Per germline, CDR1 MNHNS and CDR2 SASEGT. The V gene end was trimmed by 2 bases and the J gene end by 7 bases; junction bases not matched to a gene: 3. The CDR3 consists of 14 residues. The CDR3: CASSEWTGGGGYTF. The DNA for the CDR3 is TGTGCCAGCAGTGAATGGACAGGGGGCGGTGGCTACACCTTC.

The chain combines TRBV21-1 with TRBJ2-7; the table's D call, TRBD1, was not checked against the DNA. TRBV21-1 is designated a pseudogene. The CDR3 is 16 amino acids. In DNA form, the CDR3 reads TGTGCCAGCAGAAATAGAAAAGGGGATTTCTCCTACGAGCAGTACTTC. It codes for CASRNRKGDFSYEQYF.

This clonotype was seen a few times. The chain combines TRBV5-1 with TRBJ2-5, with 7 bases aligning to TRBD2. In germline, CDR1 is SGHRS, CDR2 YFSETQ. The trim removed 0 bases at V and 2 bases at J, leaving 7 bases unmatched. The CDR3 extends over 16 amino acids. This chain's CDR3 is CASSLAPSGEQETQYF. The CDR3, as DNA: TGCGCCAGCAGCTTGGCCCCTAGCGGAGAGCAAGAGACCCAGTACTTC.

The chain has TRBV6-5 and TRBJ2-3; 7 nucleotides line up with TRBD2. From germline, CDR1 is MNHEY and CDR2 SVGAGI. This CDR3 comprises 15 residues. After removal of 7 bases from V and 2 bases from J, the junction contained 9 bases not matched to a gene. The CDR3 nucleotides are TGTGCCAGCAACGAACTAGCGACTAACACAGATACGCAGTATTTT. Its protein product is CASNELATNTDTQYF.

Concerning this clonotype: Germline is not matched at one junction end, which may reflect a read error. The chain carries TRBV7-8 and TRBJ2-3; 11 bases are shared with TRBD2. The germline V gene encodes CDR1 SGHVS and CDR2 FQNEAQ. CDR3 size: 14 residues. CDR3 sequence reads: CASSLAGGRNTQYF. The CDR3 nucleotides are TGTGCCAGCAGTTTAGCGGGGGGGCGAAATACGCAGTATTTT.

The chain recombines TRBV7-9 with TRBJ1-2; 9 bases fit TRBD1. The J segment lost 4 bases and the V segment lost 5 bases, leaving 8 bases of the junction unmatched. The CDR3 extends over 15 amino acids. CDR1 SEHNR and CDR2 FQNEAQ come from the germline V gene (reference sequence). This CDR3 is CASSRGQGIGYGYTF. The DNA for the CDR3 is TGTGCCAGCAGCAGAGGACAGGGGATAGGCTATGGCTACACCTTC.